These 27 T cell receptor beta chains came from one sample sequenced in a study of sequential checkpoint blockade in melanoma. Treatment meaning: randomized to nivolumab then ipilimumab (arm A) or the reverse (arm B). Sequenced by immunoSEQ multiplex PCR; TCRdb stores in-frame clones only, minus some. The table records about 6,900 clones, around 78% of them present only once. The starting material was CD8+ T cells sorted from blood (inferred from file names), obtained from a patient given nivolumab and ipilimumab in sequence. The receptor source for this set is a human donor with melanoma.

CDR3 sequence: CATQEYNEQFF. CDR3 DNA: TGTGCCACTCAAGAGTACAATGAGCAGTTCTTC. The V and J genes are TRBV27 and TRBJ2-1; D is uncertain. This CDR3 has 11 residues. The V gene lost 10 bases and the J gene lost 4 bases, with 8 bases spanning the gap. The germline CDR1 and CDR2 sequences are MNHEY and SMNVEV (reference sequence).

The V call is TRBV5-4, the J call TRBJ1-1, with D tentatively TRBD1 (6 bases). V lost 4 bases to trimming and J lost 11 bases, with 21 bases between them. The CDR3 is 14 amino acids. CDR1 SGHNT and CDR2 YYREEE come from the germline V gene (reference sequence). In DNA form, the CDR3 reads TGTGCCAGCAGCCCCTTTGGGGGCCCCGGTGGCGCTTTCTTT. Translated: CASSPFGGPGGAFF.

Here the CDR3 reads CASSHVSQGTGELFF. The CDR3 region has the DNA TGCGCCAGCAGCCACGTCTCTCAGGGAACCGGGGAGCTGTTTTTT. The V call is TRBV4-3, the J call TRBJ2-2; tentative D call: TRBD1 (5 bases). Germline V gene lookup returns CDR1 LGHNA and CDR2 YSLEER. This CDR3 region has 15 residues. Trimming left V 3 bases short and J 5 bases short, with 13 bases between.

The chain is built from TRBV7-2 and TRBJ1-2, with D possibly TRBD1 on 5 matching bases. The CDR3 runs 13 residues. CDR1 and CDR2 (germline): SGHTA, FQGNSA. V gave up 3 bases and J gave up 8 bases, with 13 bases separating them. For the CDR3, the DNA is TGTGCCAGCAGCTTGGCAGGGCGGGGAGGCTACACCTTC. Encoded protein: CASSLAGRGGYTF.

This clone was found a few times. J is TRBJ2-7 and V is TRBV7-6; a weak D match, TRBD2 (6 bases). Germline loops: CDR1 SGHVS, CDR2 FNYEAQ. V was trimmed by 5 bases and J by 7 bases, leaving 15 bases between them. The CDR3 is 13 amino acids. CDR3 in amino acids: CASSPRRGAEQYF. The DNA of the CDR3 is TGTGCCAGCAGCCCCAGGAGGGGTGCAGAGCAGTACTTC.

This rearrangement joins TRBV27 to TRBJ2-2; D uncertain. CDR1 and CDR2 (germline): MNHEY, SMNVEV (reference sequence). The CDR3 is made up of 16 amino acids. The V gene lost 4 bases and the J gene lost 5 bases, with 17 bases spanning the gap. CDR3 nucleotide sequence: TGTGCCAGCAGTTCACTCGTTAACCTCCGGACCGGGGAGCTGTTTTTT. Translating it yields CASSSLVNLRTGELFF.

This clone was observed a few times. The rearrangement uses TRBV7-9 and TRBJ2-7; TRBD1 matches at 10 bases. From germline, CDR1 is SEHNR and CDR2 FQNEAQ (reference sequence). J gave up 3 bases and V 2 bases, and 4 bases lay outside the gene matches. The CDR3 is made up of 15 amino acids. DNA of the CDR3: TGTGCCAGCAGCTTATCCGGGACAGGGGTCTACGAGCAGTACTTC. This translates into CASSLSGTGVYEQYF.

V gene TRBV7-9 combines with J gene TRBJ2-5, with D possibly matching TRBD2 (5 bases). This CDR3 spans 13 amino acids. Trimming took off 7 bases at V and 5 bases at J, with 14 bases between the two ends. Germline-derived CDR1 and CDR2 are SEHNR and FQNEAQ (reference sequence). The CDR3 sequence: CASTPTVAETQYF. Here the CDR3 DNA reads TGTGCCAGCACCCCCACGGTAGCGGAGACCCAGTACTTC.

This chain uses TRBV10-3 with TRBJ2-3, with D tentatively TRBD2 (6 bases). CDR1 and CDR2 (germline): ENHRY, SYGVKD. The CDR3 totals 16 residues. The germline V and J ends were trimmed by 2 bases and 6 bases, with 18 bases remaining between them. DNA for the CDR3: TGTGCCATCAGTGAGCCATTTAGCGGAGTCGACGATACGCAGTATTTT. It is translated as CAISEPFSGVDDTQYF.

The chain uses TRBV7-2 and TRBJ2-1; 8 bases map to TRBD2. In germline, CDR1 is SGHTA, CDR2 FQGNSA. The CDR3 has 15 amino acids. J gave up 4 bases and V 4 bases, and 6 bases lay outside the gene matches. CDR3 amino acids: CASSYPGLGYNEQFF. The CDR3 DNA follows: TGTGCCAGCAGCTACCCGGGACTAGGGTACAATGAGCAGTTCTTC.

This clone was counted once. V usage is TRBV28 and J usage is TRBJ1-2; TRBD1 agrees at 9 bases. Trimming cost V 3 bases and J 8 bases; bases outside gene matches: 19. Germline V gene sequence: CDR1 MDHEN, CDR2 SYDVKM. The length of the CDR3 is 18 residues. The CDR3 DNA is TGTGCCAGCAGTTTTCCCCTCCCGGCCGGGACAGGGACGAGGGGCTACACCTTC. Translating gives CASSFPLPAGTGTRGYTF.

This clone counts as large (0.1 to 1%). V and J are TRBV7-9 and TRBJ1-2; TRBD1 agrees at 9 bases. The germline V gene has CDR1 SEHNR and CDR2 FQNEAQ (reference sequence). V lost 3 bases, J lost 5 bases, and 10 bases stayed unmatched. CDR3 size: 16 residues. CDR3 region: CASSLGQGLGRYGYTF. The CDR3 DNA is TGTGCCAGCAGCTTGGGACAGGGTCTGGGACGGTATGGCTACACCTTC.

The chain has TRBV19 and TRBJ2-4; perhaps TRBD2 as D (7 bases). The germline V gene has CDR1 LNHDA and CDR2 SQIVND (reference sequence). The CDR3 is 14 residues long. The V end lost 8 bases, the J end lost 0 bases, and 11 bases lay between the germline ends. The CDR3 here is CASGGALAKNIQYF. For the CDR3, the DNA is TGTGCCAGTGGGGGGGCATTAGCCAAAAACATTCAGTACTTC.

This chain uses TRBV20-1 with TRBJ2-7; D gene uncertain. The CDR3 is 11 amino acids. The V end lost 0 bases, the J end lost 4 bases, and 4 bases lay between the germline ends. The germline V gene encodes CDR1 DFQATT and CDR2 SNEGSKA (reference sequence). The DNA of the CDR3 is TGCAGTGCTAGAGATATGTACGAGCAGTACTTC. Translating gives CSARDMYEQYF.

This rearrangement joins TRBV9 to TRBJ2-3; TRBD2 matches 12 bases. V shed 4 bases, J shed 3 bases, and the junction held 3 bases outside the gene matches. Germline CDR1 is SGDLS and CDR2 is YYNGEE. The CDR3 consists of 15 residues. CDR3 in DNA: TGTGCCAGCAGCCATCTAGCGGGAGGGACAGATACGCAGTATTTT. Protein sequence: CASSHLAGGTDTQYF.

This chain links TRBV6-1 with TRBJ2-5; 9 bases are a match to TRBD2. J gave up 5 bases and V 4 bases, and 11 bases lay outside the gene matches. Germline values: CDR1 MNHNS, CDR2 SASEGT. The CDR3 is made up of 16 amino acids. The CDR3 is CASSGLAGVGWETQYF. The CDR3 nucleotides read TGTGCCAGCAGTGGATTAGCGGGAGTCGGGTGGGAGACCCAGTACTTC.

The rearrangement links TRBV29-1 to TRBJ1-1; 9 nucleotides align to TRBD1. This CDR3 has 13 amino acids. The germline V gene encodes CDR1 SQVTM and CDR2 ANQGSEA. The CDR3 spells CPGTGHQNTEAFF. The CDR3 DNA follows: TGCCCCGGGACAGGGCATCAGAACACTGAAGCTTTCTTT.

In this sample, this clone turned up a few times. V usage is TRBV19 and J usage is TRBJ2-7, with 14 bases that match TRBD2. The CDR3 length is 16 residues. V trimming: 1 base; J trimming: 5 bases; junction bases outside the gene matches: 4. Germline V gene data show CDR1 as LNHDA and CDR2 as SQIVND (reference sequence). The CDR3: CASSIVVGLAGDEQYF. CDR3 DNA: TGTGCCAGTAGTATAGTGGTGGGACTAGCGGGAGACGAGCAGTACTTC. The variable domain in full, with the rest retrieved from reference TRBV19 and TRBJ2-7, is DGGITQSPKYLFRKEGQNVTLSCEQNLNHDAMYWYRQDPGQGLRLIYYSQIVNDFQKGDIAEGYSVSREKKESFPLTVTSAQKNPTAFYLCASSIVVGLAGDEQYFGPGTRLTVT.

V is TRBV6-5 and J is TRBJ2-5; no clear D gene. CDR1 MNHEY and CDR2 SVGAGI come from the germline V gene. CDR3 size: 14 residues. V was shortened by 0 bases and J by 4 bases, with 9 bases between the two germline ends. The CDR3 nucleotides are TGTGCCAGCAGTTACTCGATAACGGGAGAGACCCAGTACTTC. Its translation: CASSYSITGETQYF.

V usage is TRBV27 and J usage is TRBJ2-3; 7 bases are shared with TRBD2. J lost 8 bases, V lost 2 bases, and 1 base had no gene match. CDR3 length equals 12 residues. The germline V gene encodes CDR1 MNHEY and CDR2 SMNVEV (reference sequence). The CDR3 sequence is CASSLGGGTQYF. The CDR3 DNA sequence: TGTGCCAGCAGTTTAGGGGGGGGTACGCAGTATTTT.

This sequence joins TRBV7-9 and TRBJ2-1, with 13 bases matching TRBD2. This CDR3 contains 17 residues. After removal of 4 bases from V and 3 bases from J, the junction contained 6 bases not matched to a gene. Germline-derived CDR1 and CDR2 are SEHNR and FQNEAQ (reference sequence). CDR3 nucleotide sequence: TGTGCCAGCAGCTACTCGGGACTAGCGGGGCTCTACAATGAGCAGTTCTTC. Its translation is CASSYSGLAGLYNEQFF.

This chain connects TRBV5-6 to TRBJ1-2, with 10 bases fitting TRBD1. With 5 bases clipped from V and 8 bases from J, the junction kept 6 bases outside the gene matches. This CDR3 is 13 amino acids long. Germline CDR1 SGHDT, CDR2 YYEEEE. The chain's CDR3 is CASRIGQGEGYTF. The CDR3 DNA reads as TGTGCCAGCAGAATCGGACAGGGGGAAGGCTACACCTTC.

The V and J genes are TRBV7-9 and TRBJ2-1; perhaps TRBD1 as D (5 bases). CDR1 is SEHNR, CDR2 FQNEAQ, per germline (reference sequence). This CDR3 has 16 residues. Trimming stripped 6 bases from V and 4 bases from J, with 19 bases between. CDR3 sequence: CASSPTSGHFYNEQFF. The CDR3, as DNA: TGTGCCAGCAGTCCAACTTCCGGACATTTTTACAATGAGCAGTTCTTC.

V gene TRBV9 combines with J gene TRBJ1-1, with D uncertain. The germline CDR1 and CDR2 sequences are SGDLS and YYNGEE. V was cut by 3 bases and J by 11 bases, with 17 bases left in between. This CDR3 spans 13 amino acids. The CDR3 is CASSATGRDVAFF. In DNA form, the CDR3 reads TGTGCCAGCAGCGCAACGGGGAGGGATGTTGCTTTCTTT.

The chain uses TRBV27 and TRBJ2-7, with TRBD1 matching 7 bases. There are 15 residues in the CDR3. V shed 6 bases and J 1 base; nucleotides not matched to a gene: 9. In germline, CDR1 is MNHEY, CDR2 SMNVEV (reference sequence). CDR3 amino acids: CASSRTRQGSYEQYF. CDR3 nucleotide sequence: TGTGCCAGCAGCCGTACCCGACAGGGTTCCTACGAGCAGTACTTC.

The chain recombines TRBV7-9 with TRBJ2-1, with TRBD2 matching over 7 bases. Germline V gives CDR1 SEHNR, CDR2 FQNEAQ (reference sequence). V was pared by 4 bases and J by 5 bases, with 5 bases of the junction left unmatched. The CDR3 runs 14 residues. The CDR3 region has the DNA TGTGCCAGCAGCTCGGGACTACGACACAATGAGCAGTTCTTC. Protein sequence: CASSSGLRHNEQFF.

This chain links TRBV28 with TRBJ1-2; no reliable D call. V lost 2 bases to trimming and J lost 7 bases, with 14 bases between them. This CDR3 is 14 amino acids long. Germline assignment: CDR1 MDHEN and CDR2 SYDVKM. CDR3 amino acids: CASSLIQTSPGYTF. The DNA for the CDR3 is TGTGCCAGCAGTTTAATTCAGACATCCCCTGGCTACACCTTC.